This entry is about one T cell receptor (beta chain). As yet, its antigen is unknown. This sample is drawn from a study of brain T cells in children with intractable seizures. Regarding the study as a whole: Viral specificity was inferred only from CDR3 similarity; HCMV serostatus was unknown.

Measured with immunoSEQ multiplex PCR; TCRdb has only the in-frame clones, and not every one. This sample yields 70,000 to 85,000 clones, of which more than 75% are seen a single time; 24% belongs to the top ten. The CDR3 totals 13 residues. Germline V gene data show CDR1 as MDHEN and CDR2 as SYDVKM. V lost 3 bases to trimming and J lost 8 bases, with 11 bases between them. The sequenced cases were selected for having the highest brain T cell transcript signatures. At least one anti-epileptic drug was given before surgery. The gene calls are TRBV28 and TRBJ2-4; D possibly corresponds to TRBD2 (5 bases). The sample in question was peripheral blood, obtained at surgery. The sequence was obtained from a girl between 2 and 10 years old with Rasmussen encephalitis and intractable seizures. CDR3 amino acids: CASSFGVLDIQYF. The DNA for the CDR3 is TGTGCCAGCAGTTTCGGGGTACTAGACATTCAGTACTTC.